This is a list of T cell receptor beta chains from one sample in a study of blood T cell repertoires in COVID-19. The assay was immunoSEQ multiplex PCR, and TCRdb's table has in-frame clones only and misses some. The sample holds about 270,000 clones, 65% to 90% seen once. Sample: PBMCs or T cells enriched from blood (not recorded which). Source of these receptors: a man between 18 and 35 years old who had recovered from COVID-19. The CDR3 runs from the conserved cysteine through the conserved F or W. The D gene is left open where the match is weak. Clone sizes are given selectively: once, few, many, or a class where the clone is expanded.

clone_size | d_call | j_call | v_call | cdr3_aa | cdr3_nt
NA | NA | TRBJ2-7 | TRBV9 | CASSVDEAGYYEQYF | TGTGCCAGCAGCGTAGATGAAGCGGGCTACTACGAGCAGTACTTC
NA | NA | TRBJ1-4 | TRBV11-2 | CASSLDYRSTNEKLFF | TGTGCCAGCAGCTTAGACTACAGATCAACTAATGAAAAACTGTTTTTT
NA | NA | TRBJ1-5 | TRBV4-1 | CASSQTGNHYSNQPQHF | TGCGCCAGCAGCCAAACCGGGAACCATTATAGCAATCAGCCCCAGCATTTT
NA | TRBD2 | TRBJ2-7 | TRBV14 | CASRHTLASAGEQYF | TGTGCCAGCAGACATACACTAGCGTCGGCGGGGGAGCAGTACTTC
NA | NA | TRBJ2-3 | TRBV2 | CASSGGPYTDTQYF | TGTGCCAGCAGTGGCGGGCCCTACACAGATACGCAGTATTTT
once | TRBD2 | TRBJ2-5 | TRBV2 | CASRPTSGGNQETQYF | TGTGCCAGCAGGCCAACTAGCGGGGGGAACCAAGAGACCCAGTACTTC
NA | TRBD2 | TRBJ2-7 | TRBV27 | CASSITSGRVGYEQYF | TGTGCCAGCAGTATAACAAGCGGGAGGGTGGGCTACGAGCAGTACTTC
NA | TRBD2 | TRBJ2-3 | TRBV24-1 | CATSVGTSATDTQYF | TGTGCCACCAGTGTAGGGACTAGCGCCACAGATACGCAGTATTTT
NA | TRBD2 | TRBJ2-1 | TRBV6-2/TRBV6-3 | CASSPRTSGPNNEQFF | TGTGCCAGCAGCCCCCGGACTAGCGGGCCTAACAATGAGCAGTTCTTC
NA | NA | TRBJ2-7 | TRBV5-5 | CASSPGSQPWYEQYF | TGTGCCAGCAGCCCAGGCAGCCAGCCGTGGTACGAGCAGTACTTC
NA | TRBD1 | TRBJ1-5 | TRBV3-1/TRBV3-2 | CASSQGTGDGNQPQHF | TGTGCCAGCAGCCAGGGGACAGGAGATGGCAATCAGCCCCAGCATTTT
once | NA | TRBJ1-5 | TRBV21-1 | CASSFRRHLDQPQHF | TGTGCCAGCAGCTTCCGAAGACATTTGGATCAGCCCCAGCATTTT
NA | NA | TRBJ1-3 | TRBV5-1 | CASSLSGNTIYF | TGCGCCAGCAGTCTATCGGGAAACACCATATATTTT
few | TRBD1 | TRBJ1-6 | TRBV19 | CASRLRGQENWPLHF | TGTGCCAGTAGGTTGCGGGGACAGGAAAATTGGCCCCTCCACTTT
few | TRBD2 | TRBJ2-1 | TRBV30 | CAHRTSGFNEQFF | TGTGCCCACCGGACTAGTGGATTCAATGAGCAGTTCTTC
NA | NA | TRBJ1-1 | TRBV29-1 | CSVRTDLEAFF | TGCAGCGTTAGGACAGACCTTGAAGCTTTCTTT
NA | NA | TRBJ2-3 | TRBV3-1/TRBV3-2 | CASSFSSERTDTQYF | TGTGCCAGCAGCTTCTCTAGCGAACGCACAGATACGCAGTATTTT
NA | NA | TRBJ1-1 | TRBV6-5 | CASRGRHRAFF | TGTGCCAGCAGGGGCCGGCATCGGGCTTTCTTT
NA | NA | TRBJ1-5 | TRBV10-2 | CASRRSGTGEPQHF | TGCGCCAGCAGGAGGTCAGGGACGGGGGAGCCCCAGCATTTT
few | NA | TRBJ2-5 | TRBV7-2 | CAIHPSTSQETQYF | TGTGCCATCCACCCCTCGACTAGTCAAGAGACCCAGTACTTC
NA | NA | TRBJ2-7 | TRBV2 | CASSEARGRPHYEQYF | TGTGCCAGCAGTGAAGCGAGGGGGAGACCACACTACGAGCAGTACTTC
NA | NA | TRBJ2-1 | TRBV19 | CASSSPPTRRDEQFF | TGTGCCAGTAGTTCCCCCCCTACTAGGAGGGATGAGCAGTTCTTC
NA | TRBD1 | TRBJ2-1 | TRBV5-6 | CASGSGQGETYNEQFF | TGTGCCAGCGGATCGGGACAGGGAGAAACCTACAATGAGCAGTTCTTC
NA | TRBD1 | TRBJ1-5 | TRBV27 | CASSWDRNQPQHF | TGTGCCAGCAGCTGGGACAGGAATCAGCCCCAGCATTTT
NA | NA | TRBJ2-2 | TRBV4-2 | CASSPERAGELFF | TGTGCCAGCAGCCCCGAGCGAGCCGGGGAGCTGTTTTTT
NA | NA | TRBJ2-2 | TRBV2 | CASCLGGALTGELFF | TGTGCCAGCTGCCTAGGGGGGGCCCTCACCGGGGAGCTGTTTTTT
NA | NA | TRBJ2-4 | TRBV27 | CASSDRQSLAKNIQYF | TGTGCCAGCAGTGATCGACAGAGTCTAGCCAAAAACATTCAGTACTTC
NA | NA | TRBJ1-1 | TRBV2 | CASSVDSSPEKVF | TGTGCCAGCAGTGTCGACAGCTCCCCCGAGAAAGTCTTT
NA | NA | TRBJ2-1 | TRBV7-2 | CASSRVGNEQFF | TGTGCCAGCAGTAGAGTCGGCAATGAGCAGTTCTTC
NA | NA | TRBJ1-2 | TRBV13 | CASSPAEGKRGYTF | TGTGCCAGCAGCCCGGCGGAGGGTAAGCGTGGCTACACCTTC
NA | TRBD2 | TRBJ2-5 | TRBV11-3 | CASSWAGTSGGETQYF | TGTGCCAGCAGCTGGGCCGGGACTAGCGGGGGAGAGACCCAGTACTTC
NA | NA | TRBJ1-5 | TRBV6-5 | CASSYSRASNQPQHF | TGTGCCAGCAGTTACTCGAGGGCCAGCAATCAGCCCCAGCATTTT
once | TRBD1 | TRBJ2-7 | TRBV30 | CAWERGQGVNYEQYF | TGTGCCTGGGAAAGGGGACAGGGGGTGAACTACGAGCAGTACTTC
once | NA | TRBJ2-1 | TRBV10-1 | CASSPLSQGPNYNEQFF | TGCGCCAGCAGCCCACTTTCACAGGGACCAAATTACAATGAGCAGTTCTTC
NA | NA | TRBJ2-7 | TRBV18 | CASSPPLTAGTHEQYF | TGTGCCAGCTCACCACCGTTAACGGCAGGTACCCACGAGCAGTACTTC
few | NA | TRBJ2-3 | TRBV13 | CASSLWSTSTDTQYF | TGTGCCAGCAGTCTCTGGTCCACTAGCACAGATACGCAGTATTTT
NA | NA | TRBJ1-2 | TRBV3-1/TRBV3-2 | CASSPIVPRDGYTF | TGTGCCAGCAGCCCTATCGTTCCCAGGGATGGCTACACCTTC
NA | NA | TRBJ1-5 | TRBV19 | CASIGGGVLNQPQHF | TGTGCCAGTATTGGAGGGGGGGTCTTAAATCAGCCCCAGCATTTT
few | TRBD2 | TRBJ2-5 | TRBV18 | CASSTTFAGGEETQYF | TGTGCCAGCTCAACCACGTTTGCGGGAGGTGAAGAGACCCAGTACTTC
NA | TRBD1 | TRBJ1-1 | TRBV27 | CASSLSGTVNTEAFF | TGTGCCAGCAGTTTATCCGGGACAGTGAACACTGAAGCTTTCTTT
NA | TRBD2 | TRBJ2-7 | TRBV11-2 | CASSPGLAGVLSTYEQYF | TGTGCCAGCAGCCCTGGACTAGCGGGAGTACTCTCCACCTACGAGCAGTACTTC